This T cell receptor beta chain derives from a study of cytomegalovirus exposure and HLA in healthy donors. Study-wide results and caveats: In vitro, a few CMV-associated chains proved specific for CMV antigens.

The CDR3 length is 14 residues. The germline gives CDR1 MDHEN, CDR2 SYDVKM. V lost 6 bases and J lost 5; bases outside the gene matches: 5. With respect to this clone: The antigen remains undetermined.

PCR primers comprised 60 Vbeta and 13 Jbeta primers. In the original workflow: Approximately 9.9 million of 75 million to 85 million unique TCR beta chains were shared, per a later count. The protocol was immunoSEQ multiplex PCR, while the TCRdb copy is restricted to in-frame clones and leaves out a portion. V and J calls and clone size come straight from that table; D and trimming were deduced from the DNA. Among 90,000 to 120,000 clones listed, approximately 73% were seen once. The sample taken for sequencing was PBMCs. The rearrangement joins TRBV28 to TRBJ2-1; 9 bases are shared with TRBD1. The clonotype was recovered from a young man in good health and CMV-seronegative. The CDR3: CASSPGQGNNEQFF. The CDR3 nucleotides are TGTGCCAGCAGCCCGGGACAGGGCAACAATGAGCAGTTCTTC.